These T cell receptor beta chains were read from a single sample in a study of blood T cell repertoires in COVID-19. Repertoires were generated with immunoSEQ multiplex PCR, while TCRdb's copy carries only in-frame clones and drops some. The sample lists roughly 220,000 clones, around 80% occurring once. Sequenced sample: peripheral blood. The receptors here all came from a woman aged 70 to 79 with acute or convalescent COVID-19. The CDR3 runs from the conserved cysteine through the conserved F or W. D genes are given only for firm matches. Clone size appears in some rows only: once, few, many, or a class for an expanded clone.

V gene: TRBV28; J gene: TRBJ2-7; clone size: -; D gene: TRBD1; CDR3 protein: CASRTGTAVREQYF; CDR3 DNA: TGTGCCAGCAGGACTGGGACAGCGGTTCGCGAGCAGTACTTC
V gene: TRBV18; J gene: TRBJ1-2; clone size: -; D gene: -; CDR3 protein: CASSSSQDYGYTF; CDR3 DNA: TGTGCCAGCTCGTCCTCACAGGACTATGGCTACACCTTC
V gene: TRBV5-1; J gene: TRBJ2-2; clone size: -; D gene: TRBD2; CDR3 protein: CASTAGGPGGELFF; CDR3 DNA: TGCGCCAGCACGGCGGGAGGGCCTGGCGGGGAGCTGTTTTTT
V gene: TRBV25-1; J gene: TRBJ1-5; clone size: -; D gene: -; CDR3 protein: CASSAGGQPQHF; CDR3 DNA: TGTGCCAGCAGTGCCGGGGGACAGCCCCAGCATTTT
V gene: TRBV9; J gene: TRBJ1-3; clone size: -; D gene: -; CDR3 protein: CASSPLPIGNTIYF; CDR3 DNA: TGTGCCAGCAGCCCCCTGCCTATTGGAAACACCATATATTTT
V gene: TRBV6-5; J gene: TRBJ2-7; clone size: -; D gene: TRBD2; CDR3 protein: CASSIGTSGYEQYF; CDR3 DNA: TGTGCCAGCAGTATCGGGACTAGCGGTTACGAGCAGTACTTC
V gene: TRBV7-9; J gene: TRBJ2-1; clone size: -; D gene: TRBD2; CDR3 protein: CASSYVGLAGPSYNEQFF; CDR3 DNA: TGTGCCAGCAGCTACGTAGGACTAGCGGGCCCATCCTACAATGAGCAGTTCTTC
V gene: TRBV7-2; J gene: TRBJ1-4; clone size: -; D gene: -; CDR3 protein: CASSWRAATNEKLFF; CDR3 DNA: TGTGCCAGCAGCTGGCGGGCTGCAACTAATGAAAAACTGTTTTTT
V gene: TRBV5-1; J gene: TRBJ2-2; clone size: -; D gene: TRBD1; CDR3 protein: CASSLQGGNTGELFF; CDR3 DNA: TGCGCCAGCAGCTTACAGGGGGGGAACACCGGGGAGCTGTTTTTT
V gene: TRBV5-1; J gene: TRBJ1-1; clone size: -; D gene: -; CDR3 protein: CASSPGQLPEAFF; CDR3 DNA: TGCGCCAGCAGCCCCGGACAGCTTCCTGAAGCTTTCTTT
V gene: TRBV19; J gene: TRBJ1-3; clone size: once; D gene: -; CDR3 protein: CASTRQAVRSGNTIYF; CDR3 DNA: TGTGCCAGTACAAGGCAGGCAGTACGCTCTGGAAACACCATATATTTT
V gene: TRBV28; J gene: TRBJ1-2; clone size: -; D gene: -; CDR3 protein: CASSLVGGGSANYGYTF; CDR3 DNA: TGTGCCAGCAGTTTGGTGGGGGGAGGTTCTGCTAACTATGGCTACACCTTC
V gene: TRBV2; J gene: TRBJ2-2; clone size: -; D gene: -; CDR3 protein: CASSILASTGELFF; CDR3 DNA: TGTGCCAGCAGTATTCTGGCAAGCACCGGGGAGCTGTTTTTT
V gene: TRBV6-5; J gene: TRBJ1-6; clone size: -; D gene: TRBD1; CDR3 protein: CATRQGYNSPLHF; CDR3 DNA: TGTGCCACCAGACAGGGCTATAATTCACCCCTCCACTTT
V gene: TRBV27; J gene: TRBJ1-4; clone size: once; D gene: -; CDR3 protein: CASSRLTAGDEKLFF; CDR3 DNA: TGTGCCAGCAGTCGACTGACAGCGGGCGATGAAAAACTGTTTTTT
V gene: TRBV27; J gene: TRBJ1-2; clone size: few; D gene: TRBD1; CDR3 protein: CASSPTPTGNYGYTF; CDR3 DNA: TGTGCCAGCAGTCCAACGCCGACAGGGAACTATGGCTACACCTTC
V gene: TRBV7-9; J gene: TRBJ2-3; clone size: -; D gene: -; CDR3 protein: CASSPGLSTDTQYF; CDR3 DNA: TGTGCCAGCAGCCCGGGACTTTCCACAGATACGCAGTATTTT
V gene: TRBV19; J gene: TRBJ1-2; clone size: -; D gene: -; CDR3 protein: CASSIGRQWNYGYTF; CDR3 DNA: TGTGCCAGTAGTATAGGTCGTCAGTGGAACTATGGCTACACCTTC
V gene: TRBV14; J gene: TRBJ2-3; clone size: -; D gene: TRBD1; CDR3 protein: CASSQADRASGDTQYF; CDR3 DNA: TGTGCCAGCAGCCAAGCCGACAGGGCGTCGGGAGATACGCAGTATTTT
V gene: TRBV7-9; J gene: TRBJ2-5; clone size: few; D gene: -; CDR3 protein: CASSFGSGVETQYF; CDR3 DNA: TGTGCCAGCAGCTTTGGGAGTGGTGTAGAGACCCAGTACTTC
V gene: TRBV7-2; J gene: TRBJ2-7; clone size: -; D gene: -; CDR3 protein: CASSLLASSYEQYF; CDR3 DNA: TGTGCCAGCAGCTTACTAGCCAGCTCCTACGAGCAGTACTTC
V gene: TRBV28; J gene: TRBJ1-2; clone size: -; D gene: TRBD1; CDR3 protein: CATLVAGTGLYTF; CDR3 DNA: TGTGCCACCCTTGTCGCCGGGACAGGTCTATACACCTTC
V gene: TRBV28; J gene: TRBJ2-3; clone size: -; D gene: TRBD2; CDR3 protein: CASSLGGRAHTQYF; CDR3 DNA: TGTGCCAGCAGTTTGGGTGGGAGGGCTCATACGCAGTATTTT
V gene: TRBV20-1; J gene: TRBJ2-1; clone size: -; D gene: -; CDR3 protein: CSASSGNEQFF; CDR3 DNA: TGCAGTGCTAGCAGTGGCAATGAGCAGTTCTTC
V gene: TRBV5-6; J gene: TRBJ1-2; clone size: -; D gene: -; CDR3 protein: CASSLEGVSSYTF; CDR3 DNA: TGTGCCAGCAGCTTGGAGGGGGTTTCTAGCTACACCTTC
V gene: TRBV25-1; J gene: TRBJ2-7; clone size: -; D gene: -; CDR3 protein: CASGTYGTYEQYF; CDR3 DNA: TGTGCCAGCGGGACATATGGGACCTACGAGCAGTACTTC
V gene: TRBV28; J gene: TRBJ2-1; clone size: many; D gene: -; CDR3 protein: CASSQTGGEQFF; CDR3 DNA: TGTGCCAGCAGTCAGACTGGCGGTGAGCAGTTCTTC
V gene: TRBV5-4; J gene: TRBJ1-3; clone size: few; D gene: -; CDR3 protein: CASSLGGTNSGNTIYF; CDR3 DNA: TGTGCCAGCAGCTTGGGAGGGACAAACTCTGGAAACACCATATATTTT
V gene: TRBV27; J gene: TRBJ2-1; clone size: -; D gene: -; CDR3 protein: CASLYQISYNEQFF; CDR3 DNA: TGTGCCAGTCTATATCAAATCTCCTACAATGAGCAGTTCTTC
V gene: TRBV27; J gene: TRBJ2-3; clone size: -; D gene: TRBD1; CDR3 protein: CASSFGTGPDTQYF; CDR3 DNA: TGTGCCAGCAGTTTCGGGACAGGGCCAGATACGCAGTATTTT
V gene: TRBV6-5; J gene: TRBJ2-7; clone size: few; D gene: -; CDR3 protein: CATTLTGSVYEQYF; CDR3 DNA: TGTGCCACCACCCTGACAGGCTCCGTTTACGAGCAGTACTTC
V gene: TRBV30; J gene: TRBJ1-5; clone size: -; D gene: TRBD1; CDR3 protein: CAWSGTGVNQPQHF; CDR3 DNA: TGTGCCTGGAGTGGGACAGGGGTGAATCAGCCCCAGCATTTT
V gene: TRBV3-1/TRBV3-2; J gene: TRBJ1-2; clone size: -; D gene: -; CDR3 protein: CASSPQGLSYGYTF; CDR3 DNA: TGTGCCAGCAGCCCCCAGGGTTTGAGCTATGGCTACACCTTC
V gene: TRBV5-6; J gene: TRBJ2-3; clone size: -; D gene: TRBD2; CDR3 protein: CASSPGLAGVADTQYF; CDR3 DNA: TGTGCCAGCAGCCCCGGACTAGCGGGAGTTGCAGATACGCAGTATTTT
V gene: TRBV5-1; J gene: TRBJ1-1; clone size: -; D gene: -; CDR3 protein: CASARGQLNTEAFF; CDR3 DNA: TGCGCCAGCGCCCGTGGGCAACTGAACACTGAAGCTTTCTTT
V gene: TRBV29-1; J gene: TRBJ1-1; clone size: -; D gene: TRBD1; CDR3 protein: CSVETGYNTEAFF; CDR3 DNA: TGCAGCGTTGAGACAGGGTATAACACTGAAGCTTTCTTT
V gene: TRBV5-6; J gene: TRBJ2-7; clone size: once; D gene: TRBD2; CDR3 protein: CASSGSGRAWEQYF; CDR3 DNA: TGTGCCAGCAGCGGGAGCGGGAGGGCCTGGGAGCAGTACTTC
V gene: TRBV6-2/TRBV6-3; J gene: TRBJ1-5; clone size: -; D gene: TRBD1; CDR3 protein: CASSRTGQGNQPQHF; CDR3 DNA: TGTGCCAGCAGTCGAACTGGACAGGGGAATCAGCCCCAGCATTTT
V gene: TRBV7-2; J gene: TRBJ2-2; clone size: -; D gene: TRBD1; CDR3 protein: CASRQGGPGELFF; CDR3 DNA: TGTGCCAGCAGACAGGGGGGCCCCGGGGAGCTGTTTTTT
V gene: TRBV28; J gene: TRBJ2-1; clone size: -; D gene: TRBD1; CDR3 protein: CASSLQGDEQFF; CDR3 DNA: TGTGCCAGCAGTCTACAGGGGGATGAGCAGTTCTTC
V gene: TRBV6-2/TRBV6-3; J gene: TRBJ1-5; clone size: -; D gene: -; CDR3 protein: CASSYSRGYSNQPQHF; CDR3 DNA: TGTGCCAGCAGTTACTCTCGGGGGTATAGCAATCAGCCCCAGCATTTT
V gene: TRBV29-1; J gene: TRBJ2-1; clone size: -; D gene: TRBD2; CDR3 protein: CSVEATSGRHYNEQFF; CDR3 DNA: TGCAGCGTTGAAGCAACTAGCGGGAGGCACTACAATGAGCAGTTCTTC
V gene: TRBV11-2; J gene: TRBJ2-7; clone size: -; D gene: -; CDR3 protein: CASSLVRGTYEQYF; CDR3 DNA: TGTGCCAGCAGCTTAGTAAGGGGCACCTACGAGCAGTACTTC
V gene: TRBV5-1; J gene: TRBJ1-1; clone size: -; D gene: -; CDR3 protein: CASSLAGQGGTEAFF; CDR3 DNA: TGCGCCAGCAGCTTGGCCGGGCAGGGAGGGACTGAAGCTTTCTTT
V gene: TRBV19; J gene: TRBJ1-5; clone size: once; D gene: TRBD1; CDR3 protein: CASRPTGEVRPQHF; CDR3 DNA: TGTGCCAGTAGGCCGACAGGGGAGGTGCGGCCCCAGCATTTT
V gene: TRBV18; J gene: TRBJ1-6; clone size: few; D gene: -; CDR3 protein: CASSPGSDNSPLHF; CDR3 DNA: TGTGCCAGCTCACCGGGGAGCGATAATTCACCCCTCCACTTT
V gene: TRBV19; J gene: TRBJ1-5; clone size: -; D gene: -; CDR3 protein: CASRPTGTGPNQPQHF; CDR3 DNA: TGTGCCAGTAGACCGACAGGAACGGGCCCCAATCAGCCCCAGCATTTT
V gene: TRBV7-8; J gene: TRBJ2-7; clone size: -; D gene: TRBD1; CDR3 protein: CASSQLQGNYEQYF; CDR3 DNA: TGTGCCAGCAGCCAGTTACAGGGGAACTACGAGCAGTACTTC
V gene: TRBV25-1; J gene: TRBJ1-4; clone size: once; D gene: TRBD1; CDR3 protein: CASSEYAGGATGEKLFF; CDR3 DNA: TGTGCCAGCAGTGAATATGCAGGGGGCGCCACAGGTGAAAAACTGTTTTTT
V gene: TRBV7-8; J gene: TRBJ1-1; clone size: few; D gene: -; CDR3 protein: CASSSYRGQGGTEAFF; CDR3 DNA: TGTGCCAGCAGTTCATATCGAGGGCAGGGAGGGACTGAAGCTTTCTTT
V gene: TRBV19; J gene: TRBJ2-2; clone size: once; D gene: -; CDR3 protein: CASKGTPNTGELFF; CDR3 DNA: TGTGCCAGTAAAGGGACACCGAACACCGGGGAGCTGTTTTTT
V gene: TRBV7-2; J gene: TRBJ2-1; clone size: -; D gene: -; CDR3 protein: CASSLGQDRWYEQFF; CDR3 DNA: TGTGCCAGCAGCTTAGGACAGGACAGATGGTATGAGCAGTTCTTC
V gene: TRBV14; J gene: TRBJ2-7; clone size: once; D gene: TRBD1; CDR3 protein: CASSQLWGQGIYEQYF; CDR3 DNA: TGTGCCAGCAGCCAACTGTGGGGACAGGGTATCTACGAGCAGTACTTC
V gene: TRBV15; J gene: TRBJ2-5; clone size: -; D gene: -; CDR3 protein: CATSPGEAGAQETQYF; CDR3 DNA: TGTGCCACCAGCCCTGGCGAGGCAGGGGCCCAAGAGACCCAGTACTTC
V gene: TRBV3-1/TRBV3-2; J gene: TRBJ2-3; clone size: -; D gene: -; CDR3 protein: CASSSTGSTDTQYF; CDR3 DNA: TGTGCCAGCAGTTCCACAGGTAGCACAGATACGCAGTATTTT
V gene: TRBV7-7; J gene: TRBJ2-1; clone size: -; D gene: TRBD2; CDR3 protein: CASSSGGASGRWSYNEQFF; CDR3 DNA: TGTGCTAGCAGCTCTGGGGGGGCTAGCGGGAGGTGGAGTTACAATGAGCAGTTCTTC
V gene: TRBV5-1; J gene: TRBJ2-1; clone size: -; D gene: TRBD2; CDR3 protein: CASSAGLAGMNEQFF; CDR3 DNA: TGCGCCAGCAGCGCGGGACTAGCGGGAATGAATGAGCAGTTCTTC